Shown below are 2 T cell receptor beta chains from a single sample sequenced in a study of PD-L1 blockade in urothelial cancer. Sequenced by immunoSEQ multiplex PCR; TCRdb stores in-frame clones only, minus some. The data hold 40,000 to 55,000 clones, with approximately 90% observed a single time. Regarding time point: pretreatment peripheral blood. The specimen was PBMCs, collected around atezolizumab (anti-PD-L1) treatment. Source of these receptors: a donor aged 40 or over with urothelial cancer.

This chain joins TRBV7-2 and TRBJ1-5; D call uncertain. The CDR3 is made up of 12 amino acids. Germline CDR1 and CDR2: SGHTA and FQGNSA. V lost 8 bases and J lost 1, with 6 bases in between. CDR3 loop: CASLFSNQPQHF. CDR3 bases: TGTGCCAGCCTATTCAGCAATCAGCCCCAGCATTTT.

This clone was counted between two and nine times. The V call is TRBV28, the J call TRBJ1-5, with D perhaps TRBD1 (5 bases). The V gene's germline CDR1 is MDHEN and CDR2 SYDVKM. The CDR3 covers 14 residues. The V gene lost 7 bases and the J gene lost 6 bases, with 16 bases spanning the gap. CDR3 coding DNA: TGTGCCAGCACCGATGGGGCTTCGGCTCAGCCCCAGCATTTT. This sequence encodes CASTDGASAQPQHF.